Below, 2 T cell receptor beta chains from the same sample are listed, as sequenced in a study of T cells in tuberculosis. Using immunoSEQ multiplex PCR, the repertoire was profiled, and TCRdb retains in-frame clones only, with some absent. The table lists about 30,000 clones, around 92% of them singletons. Sample time point: new active TB diagnosis, blood taken before or within 7 days of starting treatment. The sample here was PBMCs, taken at tuberculosis diagnosis. The origin of the receptors is an adult with tuberculosis.

This chain uses TRBV4-2 with TRBJ1-1; TRBD1 aligns across 9 bases. Germline assignment: CDR1 LGHNA and CDR2 YNFKEQ. The CDR3 sequence is 14 residues long. Germline trimming cut 1 base from V and 7 bases from J; bases unmatched to any gene: 4. CDR3 in amino acids: CASSQGTGDGEAFF. CDR3 nucleotide sequence: TGTGCCAGCAGCCAAGGGACAGGGGATGGTGAAGCTTTCTTT.

The J gene is TRBJ1-1, the V gene TRBV30; 7 nucleotides agree with TRBD1. Trimming at V came to 5 bases and at J to 1 base, leaving 7 bases not matched to a gene. From germline, CDR1 is GTSNPN and CDR2 SVGIG (reference sequence). The CDR3 sequence is 14 residues long. CDR3 loop: CAWGIGDRNTEAFF. CDR3 sequence (DNA): TGTGCCTGGGGTATTGGGGACAGGAACACTGAAGCTTTCTTT.